This T cell receptor beta chain was sequenced for a study of T cell repertoires in cytomegalovirus infection (dated by TCRdb to between 2017 and 2020). About the study as a whole: Donor HLA type was relevant to the analysis, because carriage of CMV infection together with the matching HLA type was indicated by public TCR beta signatures. Findings and caveats that apply to the study as a whole: Carriers of CMV infection plus the relevant HLA type were discriminated by the cumulative frequency of public TCR beta family members in the study cohort and in an independent roughly 350-donor cohort. The ex vivo response was dominated by HLA-C-restricted CMV-specific TCR beta clonotypes, and the single most frequent clonotype in two of eight donors was supplied by these HLA-C-restricted clonotypes.

TCRdb shows the sequencer as Illumina HiSeq 1500. Using fastp at Q25 and MiXCR, TCRdb reprocessed the public reads and kept productive beta chains. Duplicate CDR3 protein sequences are folded into a single record with the most common DNA and genes. Present in this sample are fewer than 200,000 distinct CDR3 sequences, over 13% of which were seen just once. In total, the top ten clones hold roughly 27% of the sample. The V and J ends are trimmed by 0 bases and 3 bases, leaving 6 bases between them. The germline V gene (reference sequence) provides CDR1 LNHDA and CDR2 SQIVND. The CDR3, cysteine through phenylalanine, is 13 amino acids long. The entry retains the CDR3 DNA only, 39 bases that are in frame from base 1. With respect to this clonotype: Its antigen remains unidentified. No much larger clone exists at a distance of one base, and base qualities are not known.

The clonotype was recovered from a human donor in good health (CMV status not recorded). Some clones in this sample may be carry-over from other donors' samples. This chain is built from TRBV19 and TRBJ2-7, with the D gene call left open. The sequencing input was PBMCs. The CDR3 is CASSIEDGYEQYF. The sequenced DNA: TGTGCCAGTAGTATAGAAGACGGCTACGAGCAGTACTTC.